This T cell receptor beta chain originates from a study of shared clonotypes between healthy human individuals (dated by TCRdb to about 2020). Background on the whole study: The cohort comprised two women and a few men aged 18 to 49 years. For each donor, CD4 naive and CD4 memory were each given three plates, CD8 naive was given two plates, and CD8 memory was given one plate. To estimate repertoire size and how much clonotypes are shared between individuals, the study performed deep sequencing of blood TCR repertoires from about 5 healthy adults. Different laboratories and diverse techniques were used to prepare libraries and sequence TCR repertoires, to increase sequencing depth and limit assay-specific biases. Leukapheresis yielded between about 0.9 and 10 billion PBMCs per donor. Here is what the overall study found, with its caveats: Higher generation probabilities were observed for clonotypes shared by all four sorted-subset donors than for non-shared clonotypes. Sampling was restricted to blood, and TCR repertoires in tissues likely differ from the TCR repertoires found in blood. Based on pairwise subsampling, the degree of clonotype sharing among donors was expected to be affected by sequencing depth. Even with the large sequencing depth, rarefaction of the sorted-subset datasets indicated that sequencing was incomplete. The small number of donors limited the genetic and exposure-history diversity represented. Approximately 5% of naive CD4, 3.5% of naive CD8, around 2.3% of memory CD4, and around 0.42% of memory CD8 clonotypes were shared across several donors. Estimated clonotype richness was generally larger for naive than for memory subsets.

TCR CDR3 regions were amplified from genomic DNA by multiplex PCR using the deep immunoSEQ assay. For each cell subset, the extracted genomic DNA was distributed evenly across all wells of several immunoSEQ 96-well plates, and each plate served as one replicate. For sorted subsets, roughly 200 ng of genomic DNA, equivalent to 25,000 to 35,000 T cell genomes, went into each replicate PCR. Purified libraries were quantified with a Qubit 3.0 fluorometer, sized on a Bioanalyzer 2100, and re-quantified with the KAPA Library Quantification kit. Each immunoSEQ 96-well plate was sequenced on its own single-read 150-cycle Illumina NextSeq 550 flow cell. The authors processed their data as follows. Because the immunoSEQ output held only junctional sequences and lacked quality scores, the filtering could not match the filtering applied to full-length reads. To assign V/J genes and CDR3, sequences were annotated against IMGT germline references using PyIR, a Python wrapper for IgBLAST v1.9. Any read was removed if the V/J assignment was weak (E-value above 1e-6), the CDR3 was missing, or the read contained stop codons, out-of-frame junctions, or ambiguous translated residues. V3J clonotypes were defined as sequences sharing an identical inferred V gene, J gene, and CDR3 amino acid sequence. Percentage overlap between repertoires was calculated by dividing the number of shared unique clonotypes by the size of the smaller repertoire. Repertoire richness was assessed with RTK rarefaction, the Chao1 estimator, and Recon v2.1 estimates of unobserved clonotypes. Generation probabilities for all TCRbeta clonotypes obtained by the gDNA method from a handful of donors were computed using OLGA. TCRdb retrieved this table from immuneACCESS and kept in-frame rearrangements only. Not all clones are present; in checked studies, unresolved V genes account for under half, and no reason is known for the remainder. V and J calls and clone size are copied from that table; D and trimming were computed from the DNA. The sample table lists about 820,000 clones, about 92% of them with a count of one. 20% to 30% of the sample is held by the ten biggest clonotypes.

About this clone: Its antigen remains undetermined. Within one base of it there is no much larger clone, and no base qualities were kept.

For the CD8 naive samples, CD45RO-negative cells were positively selected for CCR7, yielding a CD45RA+CCR7+ population from which TemRA cells were excluded. Donors were healthy HIV-negative adults with no recently reported acute infections or vaccinations. Every donor was a Caucasian adult living in Nashville, Tennessee, USA. After blood collection by leukapheresis, PBMCs were isolated using Ficoll-Histopaque density gradient centrifugation and then cryopreserved in the vapor phase of liquid nitrogen. Analytical flow cytometry was used to check the purity and quantity of every magnetically sorted T cell population. From each sorted fraction, genomic DNA was isolated and quantified by UV absorbance on a Nanodrop 2000c. V and J lose 4 bases and 0 bases, and a span of 10 bases separates them. The CDR3, cysteine through phenylalanine, is 14 amino acids long. Here the CDR3 DNA is all that survives: 42 bases in frame from base 1. The germline V gene encodes CDR1 SEHNR and CDR2 FQNEAQ (reference sequence).

The sequencing sample was made of naive CD8+ T cells sorted from blood. The sample's cell subset or site label, decoded: CD45RA+CCR7+. The TCR sequence derives from a man aged 25 to 40 in good health. The rearranged chain carries TRBV7-9 and TRBJ2-7; matching of 5 bases hints at TRBD1 as the D gene. The CDR3 region has the sequence CASSSDSFSYEQYF. The nucleotides are TGTGCCAGCAGCTCTGACAGCTTCTCCTACGAGCAGTACTTC.